This T cell receptor (beta chain) is from a study of cytomegalovirus exposure and HLA in healthy donors. The study, taken as a whole, reports: It was reported that TCR beta sequences correctly inferred the HLA-A and HLA-B alleles for most subjects. Investigators reported approximately 150 TCR beta chains as tied to cytomegalovirus.

This clone was seen only a few times. What it recognizes is unknown. In the PCR, 60 Vbeta and 13 Jbeta primers were used. TCRdb's table, derived via immunoSEQ multiplex PCR, lists solely in-frame clones and lacks some. The sample records about 130,000 clones, roughly three quarters being singletons. This CDR3 has 18 amino acids. The germline V gene encodes CDR1 KGHSH and CDR2 LQKENI. Trimming shortened V by 3 bases and J by 5 bases, and 25 bases separated the two germline ends. The sample was PBMCs. The chain combines TRBV18 with TRBJ1-1; D is perhaps TRBD1 (6 bases). This TCR was recovered from a man under 40 in good health and CMV-seronegative. CDR3 sequence (DNA): TGTGCCAGCTCACCGTTAATTTTCCAGGGGTTCCGTAATACTGAAGCTTTCTTT. This translates into CASSPLIFQGFRNTEAFF.